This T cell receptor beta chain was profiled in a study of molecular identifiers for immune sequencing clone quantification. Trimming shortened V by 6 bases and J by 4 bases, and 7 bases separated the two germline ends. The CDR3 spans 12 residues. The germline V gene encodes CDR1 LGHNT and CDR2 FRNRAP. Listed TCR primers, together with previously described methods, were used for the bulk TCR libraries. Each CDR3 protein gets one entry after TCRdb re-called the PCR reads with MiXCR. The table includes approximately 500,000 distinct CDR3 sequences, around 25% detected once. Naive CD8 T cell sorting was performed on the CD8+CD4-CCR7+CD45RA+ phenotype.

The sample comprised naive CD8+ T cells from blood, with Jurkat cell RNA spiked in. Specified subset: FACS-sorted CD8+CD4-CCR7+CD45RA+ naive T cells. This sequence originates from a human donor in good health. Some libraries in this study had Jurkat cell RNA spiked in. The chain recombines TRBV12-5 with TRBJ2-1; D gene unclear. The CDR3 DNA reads TGTGCTAGTGGATTCAGTTACAATGAGCAGTTCTTC. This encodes CASGFSYNEQFF.